The 32 T cell receptor beta chains given below trace back to one sample, sequenced in a study of T cells in Graves' hyperthyroidism and ophthalmopathy. It was RNA transcripts that yielded the amplified TCR beta CDR3 regions. The primer set for the first-round RT-PCR of the TCR CDR3 was HTBI. TCRdb re-called the multiplex PCR reads with MiXCR, one entry per CDR3 protein. The table shows roughly 500,000 distinct CDR3 sequences, with about 45% occurring only once. Sequencing was performed on peripheral blood or thyroid tissue (not recorded which). These receptors came from an adult woman with Graves' disease, either hyperthyroidism or ophthalmopathy (not recorded which).

In regard to this clonotype: A read error may account for a junction end that differs from germline. V usage is TRBV7-6 and J usage is TRBJ2-7; weak D call: TRBD2 (6 bases). CDR1 and CDR2 (germline): SGHVS, FNYEAQ. CDR3 length equals 15 residues. The CDR3 coding sequence is TGTGCCAGCAGCCCACGCCCCGGGACTTCCTGCGAGCAGTACTTC. Protein product: CASSPRPGTSCEQYF.

V gene TRBV19 combines with J gene TRBJ1-1; D is uncertain. The CDR3 runs 14 residues. Germline-derived CDR1 and CDR2 are LNHDA and SQIVND (reference sequence). Trimming shortened V by 5 bases and J by 2 bases, and 12 bases separated the two germline ends. The CDR3 nucleotides read TGTGCCAGTAGTGGACCTCCAGAAAACACTGAAGCTTTCTTT. It translates to CASSGPPENTEAFF.

Notes on this clonotype: One junction end disagrees with the germline gene, perhaps due to a read error. CDR3 in DNA: TGTGCCATCAGTTACTCATCCAGTGGAAGCTACGAGCAGTACTTC. Translation gives CAISYSSSGSYEQYF. The chain combines TRBV6-5 with TRBJ2-7, with D unresolved. The CDR3 is 15 residues long. Germline V gene data show CDR1 as MNHEY and CDR2 as SVGAGI.

The sample holds many counts of this clonotype. The chain combines TRBV7-2 with TRBJ2-7; the match to TRBD2 covers 11 bases. This CDR3 has 15 residues. Trimming cost V 6 bases and J 4 bases; bases outside gene matches: 8. Germline values: CDR1 SGHTA, CDR2 FQGNSA. CDR3 loop: CASSQPGLADYEQYF. The CDR3 DNA follows: TGTGCCAGCAGTCAGCCGGGACTAGCGGATTACGAGCAGTACTTC.

This clonotype showed up many times. V is TRBV20-1 and J is TRBJ1-5; D may be TRBD1 (5 bases). This CDR3 spans 13 amino acids. Trimming shortened V by 6 bases and J by 0 bases, and 9 bases separated the two germline ends. Looked up from germline, CDR1 is DFQATT and CDR2 is SNEGSKA (reference sequence). CDR3: CSAAGNSNQPQHF. CDR3 DNA sequence: TGCAGTGCAGCAGGGAATAGCAATCAGCCCCAGCATTTT.

This clonotype showed up just a few times. This chain connects TRBV29-1 to TRBJ1-5; D remains ambiguous. V dropped 2 bases and J dropped 6 bases, with 11 bases sitting between them. CDR1 and CDR2 (germline): SQVTM, ANQGSEA. The CDR3 length is 13 residues. The CDR3 protein is CSVEWRAGQPQHF. DNA of the CDR3: TGCAGCGTTGAATGGAGGGCCGGTCAGCCCCAGCATTTT.

The sample holds one count of this clonotype. This chain links TRBV29-1 with TRBJ1-2; 10 bases match TRBD1. Germline V lookup: CDR1 SQVTM, CDR2 ANQGSEA. The junction had 11 bases not matched to a gene; V was cut back by 1 base and J by 6 bases. The CDR3 covers 16 residues. In nucleotides, the CDR3 is TGCAGCGTTGAAGTGTTAGGGACAGGGGAATATAATGGCTACACCTTC. This translates into CSVEVLGTGEYNGYTF.

This clonotype has ten or more counts. V and J are TRBV29-1 and TRBJ2-3; unclear D gene. The CDR3 runs to 9 residues. Trimming stripped 4 bases from V and 11 bases from J, with 7 bases between. In germline, CDR1 is SQVTM, CDR2 ANQGSEA. CDR3 in amino acids: CSVGEKQYF. The CDR3 bases are TGCAGCGTTGGAGAAAAGCAGTATTTT.

V gene TRBV7-9 combines with J gene TRBJ1-1, with D hard to call. V was clipped by 5 bases and J by 4 bases, with 14 bases between them. This CDR3 spans 14 amino acids. CDR1 and CDR2 from the germline V gene are SEHNR and FQNEAQ (reference sequence). CDR3 residues: CASSPPSSVTEAFF. DNA for the CDR3: TGTGCCAGCAGCCCCCCCAGTTCGGTCACTGAAGCTTTCTTT.

This clonotype was observed a few times. The chain has TRBV12-3 or TRBV12-4 and TRBJ1-2, with D uncertain. Trimming pared 4 bases from V and 5 bases from J, leaving 11 bases between. CDR3 length equals 13 residues. In DNA form, the CDR3 reads TGTGCCAGCAGTTATGGGGTAGGATATGGCTACACCTTC. It specifies CASSYGVGYGYTF.

The table lists this clonotype with a few counts. A junction end diverges from the germline sequence, so it may reflect a read error. The J gene is TRBJ2-7, the V gene TRBV13; the match to TRBD1 covers 8 bases. Germline V gives CDR1 PRHDT, CDR2 FYEKMQ (reference sequence). This CDR3 is 13 amino acids long. This chain's CDR3 is CASSLDRAYEHYF. The CDR3 coding sequence is TGTGCCAGCAGTTTGGACAGGGCCTACGAGCACTACTTC.

This clonotype was counted a single time. The rearrangement joins TRBV7-2 to TRBJ1-2; 11 bases agree with TRBD1. The CDR3 loop spans 17 amino acids. V lost 5 bases to trimming and J lost 2 bases; unmatched junction nucleotides: 10. The V gene's germline CDR1 is SGHTA and CDR2 FQGNSA. The CDR3 spells CASSPRTGGGRNYGYTF. DNA of the CDR3: TGTGCCAGCAGCCCAAGGACAGGGGGCGGGAGGAACTATGGCTACACCTTC.

The chain has TRBV7-6 and TRBJ2-6, with D unclear. This CDR3 has 13 amino acids. Trimming removed 8 bases from V and 2 bases from J, with 7 bases in between. Germline V lookup: CDR1 SGHVS, CDR2 FNYEAQ. CDR3 coding DNA: TGTGCCAGCGGGATCCCTGGGGCCAACGTCCTGACTTTC. Translated: CASGIPGANVLTF.

This chain connects TRBV2 to TRBJ2-5; 8 nucleotides align to TRBD1. The J call may not be correct, given that the DNA end is closer to TRBJ2-1. This CDR3 is built from 13 residues. Per the germline V gene, CDR1 is SNHLY and CDR2 is FYNNEI. Here the CDR3 reads CASSQGARGEQFF. CDR3 coding DNA: TGTGCCAGCAGTCAGGGGGCGCGGGGTGAGCAGTTCTTC.

This clonotype was seen many times. The chain carries TRBV20-1 and TRBJ2-5; D uncertain. The CDR3 contains 12 residues. Germline values: CDR1 DFQATT, CDR2 SNEGSKA (reference sequence). V was pared by 4 bases and J by 4 bases, with 10 bases between. DNA of the CDR3: TGCAGTGCTAATTCCTACCTAGAGACCCAGTACTTC. Its protein is CSANSYLETQYF.

The rearrangement joins TRBV20-1 to TRBJ2-2, with TRBD2 matching over 8 bases. Germline V gene data show CDR1 as DFQATT and CDR2 as SNEGSKA (reference sequence). Losses at the gene ends were 3 bases for V and 0 bases for J; bases not matched to a gene: 6. The CDR3 is 16 residues long. The CDR3 bases are TGCAGTGCTAGGGCCAGCGGGAGCACGAACACCGGGGAGCTGTTTTTT. This translates into CSARASGSTNTGELFF.

This clonotype was detected many times. The chain links TRBV27 to TRBJ1-2; 7 nucleotides align to TRBD1. After removal of 8 bases from V and 6 bases from J, the junction contained 18 bases not matched to a gene. The V gene's germline CDR1 is MNHEY and CDR2 SMNVEV (reference sequence). The CDR3 spans 16 residues. The CDR3 nucleotides are TGTGCCAGCTCCACTAGGACAGGAACTCTTGGTGATGGCTACACCTTC. Residues: CASSTRTGTLGDGYTF.

There are many counts of this clonotype. The chain combines TRBV10-3 with TRBJ2-3; D is perhaps TRBD2 (6 bases). The length of the CDR3 is 13 residues. V dropped 6 bases and J dropped 1 base, with 8 bases sitting between them. Germline V gene sequence: CDR1 ENHRY, CDR2 SYGVKD. The CDR3 bases are TGTGCCATCAGACCTAGCGGCACAGATACGCAGTATTTT. Translation: CAIRPSGTDTQYF.

This clonotype was seen many times. This chain connects TRBV15 to TRBJ1-4; no clear D. Per the germline V gene, CDR1 is LNHNV and CDR2 is YYDKDF (reference sequence). The CDR3 length is 16 residues. The V gene lost 3 bases and the J gene lost 3 bases, with 14 bases spanning the gap. The CDR3 loop reads CATSRARIGANEKLFF. CDR3 DNA sequence: TGTGCCACCAGCAGGGCACGTATTGGAGCTAATGAAAAACTGTTTTTT.

This clonotype was picked up a small number of times. The chain recombines TRBV12-3 or TRBV12-4 with TRBJ2-7, with D tentatively TRBD2 (5 bases). Trimming removed 1 base from V and 4 bases from J, with 20 bases in between. This CDR3 region has 17 residues. The CDR3 loop is CASSLGLRGIYPYEQYF. CDR3 DNA: TGTGCCAGCAGTTTAGGCCTTAGAGGGATCTATCCATACGAGCAGTACTTC.

This clonotype was observed once. The chain uses TRBV20-1 and TRBJ2-7; perhaps TRBD2 as D (6 bases). Germline V gene sequence: CDR1 DFQATT, CDR2 SNEGSKA (reference sequence). The CDR3 consists of 13 residues. Between the trimmed V and J ends, which lost 4 bases and 0 bases, there was a span of 10 bases. In DNA form, the CDR3 reads TGCAGTGCTAACGGGGGAGGCTCCTACGAGCAGTACTTC. It encodes CSANGGGSYEQYF.

This clonotype came up a few times. The gene calls are TRBV7-2 and TRBJ2-2, with 12 positions matching TRBD2. This CDR3 region has 15 residues. Per the germline V gene, CDR1 is SGHTA and CDR2 is FQGNSA. V shed 6 bases and J 5 bases; nucleotides not matched to a gene: 4. CDR3 coding DNA: TGTGCCAGCAGTTGGACTAGCGGGATAACCGGGGAGCTGTTTTTT. Protein product: CASSWTSGITGELFF. Together with reference TRBV7-2 and TRBJ2-2, the CDR3 gives the full variable domain: GAGVSQSPSNKVTEKGKDVELRCDPISGHTALYWYRQSLGQGLEFLIYFQGNSAPDKSGLPSDRFSAERTGGSVSTLTIQRTQQEDSAVYLCASSWTSGITGELFFGEGSRLTVL.

This chain uses TRBV29-1 with TRBJ2-7; D is unresolved. Trimming stripped 4 bases from V and 3 bases from J, with 7 bases between. Germline assignment: CDR1 SQVTM and CDR2 ANQGSEA. The CDR3 sequence is 11 residues long. CDR3 amino acids: CSVGSGYEQYF. In DNA, the CDR3 is TGCAGCGTTGGATCGGGCTACGAGCAGTACTTC.

Worth noting for this clonotype: This may be a read error, as it is one base from a much larger clone. J is TRBJ2-7 and V is TRBV7-2; tentatively, D is TRBD1 (6 bases). The CDR3 totals 15 residues. The germline V gene has CDR1 SGHTA and CDR2 FQGNSA. CDR3 amino acids: CAGSSRRGTPGEQYF. In DNA, the CDR3 is TGTGCCGGCAGCTCACGAAGGGGGACCCCGGGGGAGCAGTACTTC.

In its sample, this clonotype was seen many times. The genes are TRBV7-2 and TRBJ2-7; no clear D gene. The V gene's germline CDR1 is SGHTA and CDR2 FQGNSA. The CDR3 loop spans 14 amino acids. With 6 bases removed from V and 3 bases from J, the gap between germline ends came to 15 bases. The CDR3 loop reads CASSPTSHGYEQYF. DNA of the CDR3: TGTGCCAGCAGTCCAACCTCCCACGGCTACGAGCAGTACTTC.

This clonotype was seen just once. V usage is TRBV2 and J usage is TRBJ1-1, with D possibly being TRBD1 (5 bases). Trimming stripped 8 bases from V and 10 bases from J, with 14 bases between. CDR3 length: 11 amino acids. Germline V gene data show CDR1 as SNHLY and CDR2 as FYNNEI. The CDR3 DNA follows: TGTGCCAGCGGGGGGGGGAAAACAGCTTTCTTT. The encoded protein is CASGGGKTAFF.

This clonotype was counted at least ten times. This chain connects TRBV19 to TRBJ1-1, with no clear D. Germline V gene lookup returns CDR1 LNHDA and CDR2 SQIVND (reference sequence). The CDR3 length is 15 residues. Trimming stripped 4 bases from V and 1 base from J, with 13 bases between. The CDR3 coding sequence is TGTGCCAGTAGTACTAGCCTCGCCCCGAACACTGAAGCTTTCTTT. This translates into CASSTSLAPNTEAFF.

This sequence joins TRBV10-3 and TRBJ2-5; no clear D. Trimming pared 2 bases from V and 5 bases from J, leaving 12 bases between. The CDR3 length is 14 residues. Looked up from germline, CDR1 is ENHRY and CDR2 is SYGVKD. In nucleotides, the CDR3 is TGTGCCATCAGTGAGGAGGCGGCGTTGGAGACCCAGTACTTC. Its protein product is CAISEEAALETQYF.

A few counts support this clonotype. The chain employs TRBV19 and TRBJ2-6; no definite D call. Germline loops: CDR1 LNHDA, CDR2 SQIVND (reference sequence). V lost 8 bases to trimming and J lost 4 bases, with 9 bases between them. This CDR3 has 13 residues. The chain's CDR3 is CASGEVGANVLTF. The DNA of the CDR3 is TGTGCCAGTGGCGAGGTCGGGGCCAACGTCCTGACTTTC.

The V call is TRBV7-8, the J call TRBJ1-2; 7 bases fit TRBD1. V lost 7 bases and J lost 1; bases outside the gene matches: 9. Germline V gene lookup returns CDR1 SGHVS and CDR2 FQNEAQ. This CDR3 comprises 15 residues. CDR3 nucleotides: TGTGCCAGCACCCCCGACAGGGCACGTAACTATGGCTACACCTTC. It specifies CASTPDRARNYGYTF.

Turning to this clonotype: A much larger clone lies a single base off, so this may be a read error. The CDR3 DNA follows: TGTGCCAACAGTGGGCCGGGGGAGGCCAAATCGTACTTC. Its protein product is CANSGPGEAKSYF. The V gene is TRBV2, the J gene TRBJ2-7; D perhaps matches TRBD2 (6 bases). Looked up from germline, CDR1 is SNHLY and CDR2 is FYNNEI. CDR3 length: 13 amino acids.

A few counts support this clonotype. This chain connects TRBV18 to TRBJ1-1, with no clear D. V dropped 2 bases and J dropped 5 bases, with 12 bases sitting between them. This CDR3 region has 14 residues. Germline lookup yields CDR1 KGHSH and CDR2 LQKENI. CDR3: CASSPEVEWTEAFF. In DNA, the CDR3 is TGTGCCAGCTCACCAGAGGTTGAGTGGACTGAAGCTTTCTTT.